A selection of T cell receptor beta chains follows, all from one sample in a study of technical replicates of blood from a few donors. Repertoires were generated with immunoSEQ multiplex PCR, while TCRdb's copy carries only in-frame clones and drops some. The sample includes 15,000 or so clones, around four fifths of them seen just once. Specimen: PBMCs. These receptors originate from a human donor in good health. Each CDR3 is given with its conserved first and last residue. A D gene is named only where the DNA matches it firmly. A row's size may be missing; if present it is once, few, many or a size class.

DNA	CDR3	J	V	D	size
TGTGCCAGCAGCTCAGGACAACGCGGTGAAAAACTGTTTTTT	CASSSGQRGEKLFF	TRBJ1-4	TRBV5-8	-	-
TGTGCCACCAGCAAGGGACAGGGGGTTTCGTTAGGAGAGACCCAGTACTTC	CATSKGQGVSLGETQYF	TRBJ2-5	TRBV15	TRBD1	-
TGTGCCAGCAGCTCGGTCGACTGGTCCCAAGAGACCCAGTACTTC	CASSSVDWSQETQYF	TRBJ2-5	TRBV14	-	-
TGTGCCAGCAGCTTAATTCCGGGACAGGGTGAGACCCAGTACTTC	CASSLIPGQGETQYF	TRBJ2-5	TRBV11-2	TRBD1	few
TGTGCCAGCAGGGAAGGATCGGACACCGGGGAGCTGTTTTTT	CASREGSDTGELFF	TRBJ2-2	TRBV6-1	-	-
TGCGCCAGCAGCCGGAGCAGCTTGGGAAACACCATATATTTT	CASSRSSLGNTIYF	TRBJ1-3	TRBV5-1	-	once
TGCGCCAGCAGCACCGGGACAGTTCGCCTTGAAGCTTTCTTT	CASSTGTVRLEAFF	TRBJ1-1	TRBV5-1	TRBD1	-
TGTGCCAGCAGTTACTCAGGGACAGGGGTTCTCTATGGCTACACCTTC	CASSYSGTGVLYGYTF	TRBJ1-2	TRBV6-5	TRBD1	-
TGTGCCAGCAGTGAAGTGGAAGGGACTAGCGCCATCCGGTACTTC	CASSEVEGTSAIRYF	TRBJ2-7	TRBV2	TRBD2	-
TGTGCTAGTGGTTTGGAACCTTTTTTAGATAACTATGGCTACACCTTC	CASGLEPFLDNYGYTF	TRBJ1-2	TRBV12-5	-	few
TGCGCCAGCAGTCGGACTAGCGGGACCCTCAATGAGCAGTTCTTC	CASSRTSGTLNEQFF	TRBJ2-1	TRBV10-2	TRBD2	-
TGTGCTAGTGGTTTCGGCCAGGGGGCGTCCGGGGAGCTGTTTTTT	CASGFGQGASGELFF	TRBJ2-2	TRBV12-5	TRBD1	-
TGTGCCATCAGTGAATGGAGGGAAAATCAGCCCCAGCATTTT	CAISEWRENQPQHF	TRBJ1-5	TRBV10-3	-	-
TGTGCCAGCGGCGAAGGGCCAGGACAGGGAGGCTCCGGGGAGCTGTTTTTT	CASGEGPGQGGSGELFF	TRBJ2-2	TRBV5-4	TRBD1	-
TGTGCCTGGAGTGGACAGGGTTTTTCCTACGAGCAGTACTTC	CAWSGQGFSYEQYF	TRBJ2-7	TRBV30	TRBD1	-
TGCGCCAGCACGACTGGGGGGAGCTCCTACGAGCAGTACTTC	CASTTGGSSYEQYF	TRBJ2-7	TRBV5-1	-	-
TGTGCCAGCAGCCCCCAAGGTGCAGCGGGGATAGCCTACGAGCAGTACTTC	CASSPQGAAGIAYEQYF	TRBJ2-7	TRBV7-9	TRBD2	-
TGTGCCAGCTCACCCCGGACAGGGGCGGAAGACGAGCAGTACTTC	CASSPRTGAEDEQYF	TRBJ2-7	TRBV18	TRBD1	-
TGTGCCAGCAGTTACTCGACAGGGGGCACTGAAGCTTTCTTT	CASSYSTGGTEAFF	TRBJ1-1	TRBV6-6	TRBD1	-
TGCGCCAGCAAGCTTGGGACAGGGGGTCGAGAGACCCAGTACTTC	CASKLGTGGRETQYF	TRBJ2-5	TRBV5-1	TRBD1	-
TGCGCCAGCAGCTTGGCGGTAGCGGGAGGAACCGGGGAGCTGTTTTTT	CASSLAVAGGTGELFF	TRBJ2-2	TRBV5-1	TRBD2	-
TGTGCCAGCAGCTTATCGGGACATAGCACAGATACGCAGTATTTT	CASSLSGHSTDTQYF	TRBJ2-3	TRBV11-2	-	-
TGTGCCAGTAATCTTCCGGGAGACCTCTATGGCTACACCTTC	CASNLPGDLYGYTF	TRBJ1-2	TRBV19	-	-
TGTGCCAGCAGACAGGGTCGGGGCGACGAGCAGTACTTC	CASRQGRGDEQYF	TRBJ2-7	TRBV28	-	-
TGTGCAGCGGCGGCAGGGGCAGAGGGGAACACTGAAGCTTTCTTT	CAAAAGAEGNTEAFF	TRBJ1-1	TRBV6-5	-	once
TGTGCCAGCAGCTTAGCCGCAGTCTCCTACGAGCAGTACTTC	CASSLAAVSYEQYF	TRBJ2-7	TRBV13	-	-
TGTGCCAGCAGGGGACTAGCGGCGTTTCATAGCGGGCAGTTCTTC	CASRGLAAFHSGQFF	TRBJ2-1	TRBV19	TRBD2	-
TGTGCCACCAGCAGAGACACTCATCAGCCCCAGCATTTT	CATSRDTHQPQHF	TRBJ1-5	TRBV15	-	-